This entry lists 17 T cell receptor beta chains sequenced from one sample in a study of blood T cell repertoires in COVID-19. The repertoire was sequenced with immunoSEQ multiplex PCR; TCRdb's copy has only in-frame clones and lacks some. The sample consists of 200,000 to 250,000 clones, almost 90% of them appearing once. Specimen: peripheral blood. These receptors came from an elderly man with acute or convalescent COVID-19.

The chain joins TRBV5-4 to TRBJ1-1; D remains ambiguous. The germline CDR1 and CDR2 sequences are SGHNT and YYREEE (reference sequence). The CDR3 totals 13 residues. V lost 5 bases and J lost 6, with 14 bases in between. The CDR3 DNA reads TGTGCCAGCAGGCAAGAGATTTTGGCTGAAGCTTTCTTT. Translating it yields CASRQEILAEAFF.

The J gene is TRBJ1-1, the V gene TRBV19; the D is unclear. The CDR3 is 13 residues long. Trimming stripped 11 bases from V and 1 base from J, with 14 bases between. Per germline, CDR1 LNHDA and CDR2 SQIVND (reference sequence). CDR3 residues: CASYTGGNTEAFF. CDR3 bases: TGTGCCTCGTACACGGGAGGGAACACTGAAGCTTTCTTT.

The V and J genes are TRBV27 and TRBJ2-1; possibly TRBD1 for D (6 bases). CDR3 length equals 15 residues. The germline V gene encodes CDR1 MNHEY and CDR2 SMNVEV (reference sequence). Trimming took 6 bases from V and 4 from J, leaving 16 bases between them. In DNA, the CDR3 is TGTGCCAGCAGGCTCACAGGGAAACAGTACAATGAGCAGTTCTTC. Its translation: CASRLTGKQYNEQFF.

This chain connects TRBV10-3 to TRBJ1-1, with TRBD1 as a possible D gene (5 bases). V lost 0 bases and J 0 bases, leaving 11 bases between the germline ends. The CDR3 spans 16 residues. Germline V gives CDR1 ENHRY, CDR2 SYGVKD. The CDR3 sequence: CAISESLGRLNTEAFF. CDR3 DNA sequence: TGTGCCATCAGTGAGTCGTTGGGGCGGTTGAACACTGAAGCTTTCTTT.

The rearrangement joins TRBV25-1 to TRBJ2-5; 12 bases fit TRBD2. Trimming took 5 bases from V and 4 from J; bases not matched to a gene: 8. The CDR3 is 16 amino acids. CDR1 MGHDK and CDR2 SYGVNS come from the germline V gene. CDR3 amino acids: CASSRPGLAGLETQYF. In DNA, the CDR3 is TGTGCCAGCAGTCGACCTGGACTAGCGGGACTAGAGACCCAGTACTTC.

V is TRBV15 and J is TRBJ1-5; tentatively, D is TRBD1 (5 bases). V lost 0 bases to trimming and J lost 7 bases, with 13 bases between them. The CDR3 length is 15 residues. The V gene's germline CDR1 is LNHNV and CDR2 YYDKDF (reference sequence). CDR3 residues: CATSRDSNRLQPQHF. The CDR3 nucleotides are TGTGCCACCAGCAGAGATTCCAACAGGCTCCAGCCCCAGCATTTT.

The V and J genes are TRBV6-5 and TRBJ2-1, with 7 bases identical to TRBD2. Germline V gene data show CDR1 as MNHEY and CDR2 as SVGAGI. J was trimmed by 0 bases and V by 4 bases; bases with no gene match: 6. The length of the CDR3 is 16 residues. Written as DNA, the CDR3 is TGTGCCAGCAGTTCCCCAAGCGGGACCTCCTACAATGAGCAGTTCTTC. Translated: CASSSPSGTSYNEQFF.

This clone appeared once. CDR3 in amino acids: CASSILGTGSSSYEQYF. The CDR3 DNA follows: TGTGCCAGTAGTATTCTCGGGACAGGCTCCAGCTCCTACGAGCAGTACTTC. This chain uses TRBV19 with TRBJ2-7; TRBD1 aligns across 8 bases. CDR3 length equals 17 residues. CDR1 LNHDA and CDR2 SQIVND come from the germline V gene (reference sequence). The V segment lost 3 bases and the J segment 0 bases; nucleotides outside the gene matches: 10.

This chain links TRBV18 with TRBJ1-2; 7 bases align to TRBD1. CDR3 size: 15 residues. Trimming at V came to 3 bases and at J to 8 bases, leaving 12 bases not matched to a gene. The germline CDR1 and CDR2 sequences are KGHSH and LQKENI. The CDR3 bases are TGTGCCAGCTCACCGCCGTCAAGGCAGGGGGACGGCTACACCTTC. Encoded protein: CASSPPSRQGDGYTF. Looking up the rest from reference TRBV18 and TRBJ1-2 gives the full variable domain: NAGVMQNPRHLVRRRGQEARLRCSPMKGHSHVYWYRQLPEEGLKFMVYLQKENIIDESGMPKERFSAEFPKEGPSILRIQQVVRGDSAAYFCASSPPSRQGDGYTFGSGTRLTVV.

V and J are TRBV18 and TRBJ1-2, with a weak D call TRBD1 (5 bases). Germline-derived CDR1 and CDR2 are KGHSH and LQKENI. V lost 2 bases and J lost 4, with 23 bases in between. The length of the CDR3 is 18 residues. CDR3: CASSPIRAVGGHLYGYTF. The CDR3 bases are TGTGCCAGCTCACCAATTAGGGCGGTGGGCGGACACCTCTATGGCTACACCTTC.

CDR3: CASSGRTANTEAFF. The DNA of the CDR3 is TGTGCCAGCAGTGGACGGACAGCGAACACTGAAGCTTTCTTT. The chain joins TRBV25-1 to TRBJ1-1; maybe TRBD1 (6 bases). Germline values: CDR1 MGHDK, CDR2 SYGVNS. The length of the CDR3 is 14 residues. Trimming removed 4 bases at V and 1 base at J, with 10 bases between.

This chain connects TRBV5-6 to TRBJ1-3; D may be TRBD1 (6 bases). Trimming stripped 4 bases from V and 0 bases from J, with 11 bases between. Germline V gene lookup returns CDR1 SGHDT and CDR2 YYEEEE. This CDR3 spans 15 amino acids. The CDR3 here is CASSDGTLSGNTIYF. Here the CDR3 DNA reads TGTGCCAGCAGCGACGGGACACTCTCTGGAAACACCATATATTTT.

This clone was recorded once. The rearrangement joins TRBV5-1 to TRBJ1-4; no clear D. The germline gives CDR1 SGHRS, CDR2 YFSETQ. Trimming took 5 bases from V and 0 from J, leaving 8 bases between them. This CDR3 has 14 residues. The DNA of the CDR3 is TGCGCCAGCAGGCGGGATACAACTAATGAAAAACTGTTTTTT. Protein: CASRRDTTNEKLFF.

V and J are TRBV7-9 and TRBJ2-7; 8 bases match TRBD2. This CDR3 contains 16 residues. Losses at the gene ends were 5 bases for V and 5 bases for J; bases not matched to a gene: 14. Germline V CDR1 and CDR2: SEHNR, FQNEAQ (reference sequence). Here the CDR3 reads CASSPHPAGVRNEQYF. CDR3 DNA: TGTGCCAGCAGCCCACACCCAGCGGGAGTAAGGAACGAGCAGTACTTC. Filled out from reference TRBV7-9 and TRBJ2-7, the complete variable domain reads DTGVSQNPRHKITKRGQNVTFRCDPISEHNRLYWYRQTLGQGPEFLTYFQNEAQLEKSRLLSDRFSAERPKGSFSTLEIQRTEQGDSAMYLCASSPHPAGVRNEQYFGPGTRLTVT.

The chain combines TRBV27 with TRBJ2-7; D is unresolved. Trimming removed 2 bases from V and 0 bases from J, with 11 bases in between. CDR1 is MNHEY and CDR2 is SMNVEV in the germline V gene (reference sequence). This CDR3 has 15 amino acids. The CDR3 region has the DNA TGTGCCAGCAGTTTAAGCGCCATTGGCTCCTACGAGCAGTACTTC. This translates into CASSLSAIGSYEQYF.

The table lists this clone with a few counts. The genes are TRBV4-3 and TRBJ2-3; TRBD2 might be the D (7 bases). V was pared by 3 bases and J by 4 bases, with 14 bases between. The CDR3 is 15 amino acids. The germline CDR1 and CDR2 sequences are LGHNA and YSLEER. The CDR3: CASSQAAGAADTQYF. CDR3 nucleotides: TGCGCCAGCAGCCAGGCGGCGGGGGCAGCAGATACGCAGTATTTT.

V and J are TRBV18 and TRBJ2-7; TRBD2 matches 13 bases. From germline, CDR1 is KGHSH and CDR2 LQKENI. With 5 bases clipped from V and 4 bases from J, the junction kept 5 bases outside the gene matches. The CDR3 totals 15 residues. This CDR3 reads CASSAGLAGEYEQYF. The DNA of the CDR3 is TGTGCCAGCTCAGCAGGACTAGCGGGGGAATACGAGCAGTACTTC. The whole variable domain, remainder taken from reference TRBV18 and TRBJ2-7, is NAGVMQNPRHLVRRRGQEARLRCSPMKGHSHVYWYRQLPEEGLKFMVYLQKENIIDESGMPKERFSAEFPKEGPSILRIQQVVRGDSAAYFCASSAGLAGEYEQYFGPGTRLTVT.